The 16 T cell receptor beta chains below were found in one sample sequenced in a study of shared clonotypes between healthy human individuals. The method was immunoSEQ multiplex PCR; TCRdb's version includes in-frame clones alone and lacks a portion of them. The sample includes about 2 million clones, roughly 94% of them seen just once. Terminally differentiated effector memory CD45RA+ cells were excluded by CCR7 positive selection of CD45RO-negative cells. Sequencing used naive CD8+ T cells sorted from blood. The receptors were gathered from a man aged 18-30 years in good health.

This clone came up a few times. The rearrangement links TRBV7-9 to TRBJ1-5; possibly TRBD1 for D (6 bases). The CDR3 loop spans 16 amino acids. Per germline, CDR1 SEHNR and CDR2 FQNEAQ (reference sequence). V was clipped by 5 bases and J by 5 bases, with 19 bases between them. CDR3 bases: TGTGCCAGCAGCACCCACCCCAGGGGTCCTCATCAGCCCCAGCATTTT. Translation gives CASSTHPRGPHQPQHF.

The gene calls are TRBV30 and TRBJ2-1; a weak D match, TRBD2 (6 bases). Trimming took off 5 bases at V and 5 bases at J, with 16 bases between the two ends. CDR1 and CDR2 from the germline V gene are GTSNPN and SVGIG (reference sequence). CDR3 length: 14 residues. CDR3 protein: CAWGEENKHNEQFF. The DNA of the CDR3 is TGTGCCTGGGGGGAGGAAAATAAACACAATGAGCAGTTCTTC. Together with reference TRBV30 and TRBJ2-1, the CDR3 gives the full variable domain: SQTIHQWPATLVQPVGSPLSLECTVEGTSNPNLYWYRQAAGRGLQLLFYSVGIGQISSEVPQNLSASRPQDRQFILSSKKLLLSDSGFYLCAWGEENKHNEQFFGPGTRLTVL.

This clone is a singleton in its sample. The chain is built from TRBV11-2 and TRBJ1-3; 7 bases agree with TRBD1. This CDR3 is 12 amino acids long. The germline CDR1 and CDR2 sequences are SGHAT and FQNNGV. The junction had 1 base not matched to a gene; V was cut back by 10 bases and J by 1 base. CDR3 amino acids: CATGGSGNTIYF. The CDR3 DNA is TGTGCCACAGGGGGGTCTGGAAACACCATATATTTT.

The V call is TRBV19, the J call TRBJ1-1; TRBD1 matches at 8 bases. V was pared by 3 bases and J by 4 bases, with 4 bases of the junction left unmatched. The CDR3 loop spans 14 amino acids. The V gene's germline CDR1 is LNHDA and CDR2 SQIVND (reference sequence). Written as DNA, the CDR3 is TGTGCCAGTAGTATCCGACAGGGGAGCACTGAAGCTTTCTTT. Amino acid sequence: CASSIRQGSTEAFF.

This chain joins TRBV5-4 and TRBJ1-2; D may be TRBD1 (5 bases). There are 14 residues in the CDR3. Germline loops: CDR1 SGHNT, CDR2 YYREEE (reference sequence). The V gene lost 4 bases and the J gene lost 0 bases, with 10 bases spanning the gap. CDR3 coding DNA: TGTGCCAGCAGCGGATGGGGGTCTAACTATGGCTACACCTTC. It codes for CASSGWGSNYGYTF.

V gene TRBV4-1 combines with J gene TRBJ2-7; the match to TRBD1 covers 9 bases. This CDR3 has 15 amino acids. Germline V lookup: CDR1 MGHRA, CDR2 YSYEKL. Trimming took 4 bases from V and 3 from J; bases not matched to a gene: 7. CDR3 sequence reads: CASSLRDRDFYEQYF. As DNA, the CDR3 is TGCGCCAGCAGCCTCAGGGACAGGGATTTCTACGAGCAGTACTTC.

The rearrangement links TRBV6-1 to TRBJ1-5, with TRBD1 as a possible D gene (5 bases). Trimming took off 3 bases at V and 6 bases at J, with 15 bases between the two ends. CDR1 and CDR2 from the germline V gene are MNHNS and SASEGT. This CDR3 has 15 residues. CDR3 nucleotides: TGTGCCAGCAGTGACACCCCAGGGACGGGTCAGCCCCAGCATTTT. Its protein is CASSDTPGTGQPQHF.

With respect to this clone: One end of the junction does not line up with germline, which may come from a read error. The rearrangement uses TRBV7-9 and TRBJ1-1; a weak D match, TRBD1 (6 bases). This CDR3 has 12 residues. CDR1 is SEHNR and CDR2 is FQNEAQ in the germline V gene (reference sequence). CDR3 residues: CASTLGGTEAFF. The CDR3, as DNA: TGTGCCAGCACCTTAGGGGGCACTGAAGCTTTCTTT.

This chain links TRBV28 with TRBJ1-5; tentative D call: TRBD1 (6 bases). CDR3 length: 13 amino acids. Trimming removed 2 bases from V and 7 bases from J, with 9 bases in between. Germline V gene lookup returns CDR1 MDHEN and CDR2 SYDVKM. The CDR3 here is CASSLQGPQPQHF. CDR3 DNA sequence: TGTGCCAGCAGTTTACAGGGGCCCCAGCCCCAGCATTTT.

The chain combines TRBV9 with TRBJ1-2; 8 nucleotides line up with TRBD1. Trimming took 7 bases from V and 2 from J; bases not matched to a gene: 7. CDR1 and CDR2 from the germline V gene are SGDLS and YYNGEE. The CDR3 is 14 residues long. In DNA, the CDR3 is TGTGCCAGCGACTCCGGACAGGGAAACTATGGCTACACCTTC. Translation: CASDSGQGNYGYTF.

As regards this clone: Other DNA sequences within the sample encode an identical CDR3. The chain recombines TRBV19 with TRBJ2-7; TRBD1 is a possible D gene (5 bases). The germline gives CDR1 LNHDA, CDR2 SQIVND (reference sequence). The CDR3 length is 14 residues. The V end was cut by 3 bases, the J end by 0 bases, with 9 bases between. The CDR3 bases are TGTGCCAGTAGTATCGACAGAAGCTCCTACGAGCAGTACTTC. This codes for CASSIDRSSYEQYF.

The chain carries TRBV28 and TRBJ2-7, with D possibly matching TRBD2 (5 bases). The germline V gene has CDR1 MDHEN and CDR2 SYDVKM. V gave up 4 bases and J gave up 0 bases, with 13 bases separating them. The CDR3 is 15 residues long. Written as DNA, the CDR3 is TGTGCCAGCAGTTCGCCGGGGTCTAGCTCCTACGAGCAGTACTTC. This translates into CASSSPGSSSYEQYF.

The chain employs TRBV10-1 and TRBJ1-1, with D possibly being TRBD1 (6 bases). The V end lost 3 bases, the J end lost 10 bases, and 12 bases lay between the germline ends. Germline values: CDR1 WNHNN, CDR2 SYGVQD (reference sequence). CDR3 length: 12 amino acids. CDR3 residues: CASSDPGERAFF. CDR3 DNA: TGCGCCAGCAGTGACCCAGGGGAGAGAGCTTTCTTT.

The rearrangement joins TRBV7-9 to TRBJ1-1, with D perhaps matching TRBD1 (6 bases). Germline V gives CDR1 SEHNR, CDR2 FQNEAQ (reference sequence). This CDR3 contains 16 residues. Trimming pared 4 bases from V and 4 bases from J, leaving 19 bases between. The CDR3 DNA sequence: TGTGCCAGCAGCTCTACTCAAGGACGGGGGCGCACTGAAGCTTTCTTT. Translating it yields CASSSTQGRGRTEAFF.

This clone was recorded once. The chain couples TRBV14 to TRBJ2-2, with TRBD1 matching 11 bases. The CDR3 spans 16 residues. Germline loops: CDR1 SGHDN, CDR2 FVKESK. The trim removed 2 bases at V and 3 bases at J, leaving 2 bases unmatched. This CDR3 reads CASSQRTGGYTGELFF. The CDR3 DNA reads TGTGCCAGCAGCCAAAGGACAGGGGGCTACACCGGGGAGCTGTTTTTT.

The chain combines TRBV19 with TRBJ1-1, with a weak D call TRBD1 (5 bases). Germline loops: CDR1 LNHDA, CDR2 SQIVND (reference sequence). The CDR3 consists of 15 residues. V shed 1 base and J shed 3 bases, with 12 bases lying between them. Written as DNA, the CDR3 is TGTGCCAGTAGTATAGGCCGGGAAGGGGACACTGAAGCTTTCTTT. Its translation: CASSIGREGDTEAFF.